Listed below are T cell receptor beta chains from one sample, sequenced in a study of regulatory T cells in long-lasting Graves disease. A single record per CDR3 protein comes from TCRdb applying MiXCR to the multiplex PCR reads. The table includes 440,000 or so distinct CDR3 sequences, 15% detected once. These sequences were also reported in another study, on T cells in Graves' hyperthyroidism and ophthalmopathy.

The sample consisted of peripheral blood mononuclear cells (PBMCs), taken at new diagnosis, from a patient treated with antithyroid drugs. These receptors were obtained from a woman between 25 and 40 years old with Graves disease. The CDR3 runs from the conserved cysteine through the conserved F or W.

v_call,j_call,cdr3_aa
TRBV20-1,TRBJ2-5,CSAREWGQGRQTQYF
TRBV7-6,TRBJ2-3,CASSRGLGQGTDTQYF
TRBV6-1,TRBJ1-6,CASSVGTSYNSPLHF
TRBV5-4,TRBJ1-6,CASSAPGTGNSPLHF
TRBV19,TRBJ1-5,CASSSYGDGGQPQHF
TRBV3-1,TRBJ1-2,CASSHGTGKDYGYTF
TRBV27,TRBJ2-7,CASSEQGIEQYF
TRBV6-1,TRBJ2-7,CASMPNEMGEQYF
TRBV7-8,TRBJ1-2,CASSYLRGHGYTF
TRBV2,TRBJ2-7,CASSAPGLAGGPYEQYF
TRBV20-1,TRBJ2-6,CSARGVRRISGANVLTF
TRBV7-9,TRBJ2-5,CASSLDVKGQHFKREGIETQYF
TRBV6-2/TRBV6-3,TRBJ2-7,CASSYRGYIDEQYF
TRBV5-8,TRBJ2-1,CASSALAGGEQFF
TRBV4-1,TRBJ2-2,CASSQLAGGPGELFF
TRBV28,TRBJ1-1,CASSPSHMNTEAFF
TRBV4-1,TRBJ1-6,CASSQPPGRNSPLHF
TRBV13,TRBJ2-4,CASSPNPRQGSVAKNIQYF
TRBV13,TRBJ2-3,CASSPELAGGDTQYF
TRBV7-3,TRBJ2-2,CASSPGLAGGSNTGELFF
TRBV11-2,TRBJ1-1,CASSMRGSGWGTEAFF
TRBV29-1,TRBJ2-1,CVSGRGSNEQFF
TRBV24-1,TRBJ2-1,CATGRGTEQFF
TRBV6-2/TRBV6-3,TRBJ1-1,CASSYSGTVVNTEAFF
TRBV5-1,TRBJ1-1,CASSLSQGSTEAFF
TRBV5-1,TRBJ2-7,CASSLGLAGGRSEQYF
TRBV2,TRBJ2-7,CASSVRLAGGNEQYF
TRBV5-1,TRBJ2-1,CASSFNGYNEQFF
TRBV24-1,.,CATSGSSGRIDNEQFF